A single sample is the source of the 16 T cell receptor beta chains below, sequenced in a study of human T cells and chemical hapten exposure. Each CDR3 protein is one row after TCRdb ran MiXCR on the RACE reads. This sample carries tens of thousands of distinct CDR3 sequences, roughly a tenth of them seen once, and the ten largest clones take less than 15%. Time point here: patch test 1, 2 weeks after DPC sensitization. Specified treatment: therapeutic diphenylcyclopropenone sensitization with weekly scalp DPC. The starting material was whole blood, obtained in connection with sensitization to the hapten diphenylcyclopropenone (DPC). The origin of the receptors is a woman aged 40 to 50 with alopecia areata. Some clones in this sample may be carry-over from other donors' samples.

In this sample, this clonotype turned up many times. The chain recombines TRBV11-2 with TRBJ2-1; possibly TRBD2 for D (7 bases). This CDR3 spans 15 amino acids. V lost 4 bases, J lost 4 bases, and 14 bases lay in between. Germline loops: CDR1 SGHAT, CDR2 FQNNGV. The CDR3 nucleotides are TGTGCCAGCAGCTCCCTGGGGGGGCTATACAATGAGCAGTTCTTC. Amino acid sequence: CASSSLGGLYNEQFF.

This clonotype was seen many times. The rearrangement joins TRBV28 to TRBJ2-4, with 7 bases fitting TRBD1. Losses at the gene ends were 6 bases for V and 8 bases for J; bases not matched to a gene: 10. There are 14 residues in the CDR3. In germline, CDR1 is MDHEN, CDR2 SYDVKM. CDR3 amino acids: CASRTDRVVDIQYF. The CDR3 DNA reads TGTGCCAGCAGGACAGACAGGGTCGTCGACATTCAGTACTTC.

Ten or more counts support this clonotype. CDR3 DNA sequence: TGCAGTGCTAGAGGCGTCGGCGCTCGGGATCAGCCCCAGCATTTT. Encoded protein: CSARGVGARDQPQHF. This chain uses TRBV20-1 with TRBJ1-5; D gene unclear. Germline V lookup: CDR1 DFQATT, CDR2 SNEGSKA (reference sequence). The V gene lost 1 base and the J gene lost 5 bases, with 15 bases spanning the gap. This CDR3 spans 15 amino acids.

With regard to this clonotype: This may be a read error, as it is one base from a much larger clone. The chain carries TRBV7-9 and TRBJ2-5, with D hard to call. This CDR3 has 12 amino acids. V was clipped by 5 bases and J by 5 bases, with 9 bases between them. CDR1 is SEHNR and CDR2 is FQNEAQ in the germline V gene (reference sequence). The CDR3 DNA reads TGTGCCAGCAGCCCGTCCGAGGAGACCCAGTACTTC. Its translation is CASSPSEETQYF.

There are many counts of this clonotype. V gene TRBV7-2 combines with J gene TRBJ2-3; 8 bases match TRBD2. J was trimmed by 0 bases and V by 5 bases; bases with no gene match: 10. Germline V gene lookup returns CDR1 SGHTA and CDR2 FQGNSA. This CDR3 contains 17 residues. CDR3 nucleotide sequence: TGTGCCAGCAGCCACCCGCGGGGGGCCGGGAGCACAGATACGCAGTATTTT. Translated: CASSHPRGAGSTDTQYF.

The rearrangement links TRBV4-1 to TRBJ1-1; 8 nucleotides line up with TRBD1. Germline CDR1 MGHRA, CDR2 YSYEKL. With V trimmed by 2 bases and J by 6 bases, 8 bases remained unmatched. The CDR3 covers 15 residues. The DNA for the CDR3 is TGCGCCAGCAGCCAACCTACAGGGGGGGCCGCTGAAGCTTTCTTT. It specifies CASSQPTGGAAEAFF.

As to this clonotype: The junction and the germline gene differ at one end; a read error may be behind it. The chain carries TRBV5-1 and TRBJ2-3, with 13 bases lining up with TRBD2. This CDR3 is 19 amino acids long. CDR1 SGHRS and CDR2 YFSETQ come from the germline V gene. CDR3 DNA sequence: TGCACCAGCAGCTTGGAGGCACTAGCGGGGGGGCCAGGGACAGATACGCAGTATTTT. Translating gives CTSSLEALAGGPGTDTQYF.

The chain uses TRBV29-1 and TRBJ2-3; 7 bases map to TRBD1. CDR3 length: 13 amino acids. The junction had 8 bases not matched to a gene; V was cut back by 4 bases and J by 7 bases. The V gene's germline CDR1 is SQVTM and CDR2 ANQGSEA. In nucleotides, the CDR3 is TGCAGCGTTGGGCAACAGGGGTTAAATACGCAGTATTTT. Its translation: CSVGQQGLNTQYF.

Many counts were recorded for this clonotype. V usage is TRBV21-1 and J usage is TRBJ1-6. TRBV21-1 is shown as a pseudogene. CDR3 length: 15 residues. The CDR3 is CASSDWSSYNSPLHF. CDR3 in DNA: TGTGCCAGCAGCGACTGGAGCTCCTATAATTCACCCCTCCACTTT.

This clonotype came up a few times. The chain links TRBV3-2 to TRBJ2-1; TRBD2, the table's D call, was not compared with the DNA. TRBV3-2 represents a pseudogene. The CDR3 contains 13 residues. The CDR3 spells CASSPLAGDEQFF. Written as DNA, the CDR3 is TGTGCCAGCAGCCCCCTAGCGGGAGACGAGCAGTTCTTC.

The rearrangement joins TRBV10-3 to TRBJ2-7; D is unclear. V lost 2 bases to trimming and J lost 1 base, with 9 bases between them. The CDR3 is 14 amino acids. The V gene's germline CDR1 is ENHRY and CDR2 SYGVKD. CDR3 protein: CAISEPTHSYEQYF. The CDR3 DNA follows: TGTGCCATCAGTGAGCCCACACATTCCTACGAGCAGTACTTC.

This clonotype was recorded many times. This sequence joins TRBV29-1 and TRBJ1-2, with 11 bases identical to TRBD1. J gave up 7 bases and V 7 bases, and 2 bases lay outside the gene matches. The CDR3 extends over 11 amino acids. Germline V gene data show CDR1 as SQVTM and CDR2 as ANQGSEA. Here the CDR3 reads CSAGTGGGYTF. As DNA, the CDR3 is TGCAGCGCCGGGACAGGGGGTGGCTACACCTTC.

This clonotype was seen repeatedly, ten times or more. This rearrangement joins TRBV20-1 to TRBJ2-3; tentative D call: TRBD2 (6 bases). The CDR3 contains 13 residues. Germline V lookup: CDR1 DFQATT, CDR2 SNEGSKA (reference sequence). The germline V and J ends were trimmed by 3 bases and 2 bases, with 9 bases remaining between them. CDR3 bases: TGCAGTGCTAGCGGGGGACCCACAGATACGCAGTATTTT. It yields the protein CSASGGPTDTQYF.

This clonotype was counted between two and nine times. The chain combines TRBV7-9 with TRBJ2-7; D is unresolved. CDR1 is SEHNR and CDR2 is FQNEAQ in the germline V gene (reference sequence). The CDR3 is 11 residues long. V was clipped by 4 bases and J by 3 bases, with 4 bases between them. The DNA for the CDR3 is TGTGCCAGCAGCTCAGTCTACGAGCAGTACTTC. Residues: CASSSVYEQYF.

This clonotype came up a few times. V is TRBV29-1 and J is TRBJ2-7, with D possibly matching TRBD1 (5 bases). Germline V CDR1 and CDR2: SQVTM, ANQGSEA. The CDR3 consists of 13 residues. Trimming stripped 1 base from V and 1 base from J, with 8 bases between. The CDR3 protein is CSVEVRQSYEQYF. The CDR3 DNA reads TGCAGCGTTGAAGTCCGACAGTCCTACGAGCAGTACTTC.

In nucleotides, the CDR3 is TGTGCCAGCAGTTTAAGCCTTTCTCCAGATACGCAGTATTTT. This gives the protein CASSLSLSPDTQYF. This chain joins TRBV28 and TRBJ2-3; D gene ambiguous. Germline V gene lookup returns CDR1 MDHEN and CDR2 SYDVKM. The CDR3 has 14 amino acids. V was shortened by 2 bases and J by 4 bases, with 10 bases between the two germline ends.